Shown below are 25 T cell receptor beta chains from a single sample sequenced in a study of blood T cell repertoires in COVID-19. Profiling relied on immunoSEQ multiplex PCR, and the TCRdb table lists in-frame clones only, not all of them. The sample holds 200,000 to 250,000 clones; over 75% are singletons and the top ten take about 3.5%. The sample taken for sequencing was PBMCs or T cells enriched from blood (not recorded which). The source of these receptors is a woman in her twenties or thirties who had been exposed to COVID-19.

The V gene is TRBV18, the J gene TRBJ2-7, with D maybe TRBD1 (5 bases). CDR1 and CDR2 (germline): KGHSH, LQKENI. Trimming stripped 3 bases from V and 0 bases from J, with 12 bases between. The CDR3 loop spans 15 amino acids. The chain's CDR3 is CASSPYRQFSYEQYF. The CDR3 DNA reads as TGTGCCAGCTCACCGTACAGGCAGTTCTCCTACGAGCAGTACTTC.

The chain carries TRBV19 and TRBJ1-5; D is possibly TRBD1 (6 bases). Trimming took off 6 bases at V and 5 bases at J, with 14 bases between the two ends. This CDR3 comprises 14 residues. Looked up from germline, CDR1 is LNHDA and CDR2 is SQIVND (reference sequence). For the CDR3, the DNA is TGTGCCAGTAGCCCTCCGGGACATGATCAGCCCCAGCATTTT. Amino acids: CASSPPGHDQPQHF.

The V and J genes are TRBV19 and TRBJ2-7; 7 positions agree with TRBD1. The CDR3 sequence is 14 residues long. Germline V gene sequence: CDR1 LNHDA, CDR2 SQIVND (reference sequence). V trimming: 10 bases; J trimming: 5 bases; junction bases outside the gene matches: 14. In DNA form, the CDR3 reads TGTGCCACCCAACACCCGGACAGGCCCAACGAGCAGTACTTC. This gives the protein CATQHPDRPNEQYF.

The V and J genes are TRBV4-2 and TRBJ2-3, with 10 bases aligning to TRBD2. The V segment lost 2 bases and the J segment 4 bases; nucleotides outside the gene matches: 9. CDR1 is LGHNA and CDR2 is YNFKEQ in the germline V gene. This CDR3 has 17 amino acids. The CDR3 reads CASSQPSSGRRADTQYF. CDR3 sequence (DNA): TGTGCCAGCAGCCAACCCTCTAGCGGGAGAAGGGCAGATACGCAGTATTTT.

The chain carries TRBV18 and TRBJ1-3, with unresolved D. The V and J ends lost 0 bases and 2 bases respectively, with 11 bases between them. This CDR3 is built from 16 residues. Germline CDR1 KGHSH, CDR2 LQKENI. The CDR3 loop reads CASSPPTTAPGNTIYF. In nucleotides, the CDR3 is TGTGCCAGCTCACCACCGACGACTGCGCCTGGAAACACCATATATTTT.

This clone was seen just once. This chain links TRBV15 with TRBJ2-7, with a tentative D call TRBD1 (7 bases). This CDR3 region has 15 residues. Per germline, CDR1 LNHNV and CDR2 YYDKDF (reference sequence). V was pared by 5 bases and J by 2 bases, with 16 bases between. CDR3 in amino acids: CATSPGRGQTYEQYF. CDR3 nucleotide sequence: TGTGCCACCAGCCCTGGGCGGGGACAGACCTACGAGCAGTACTTC. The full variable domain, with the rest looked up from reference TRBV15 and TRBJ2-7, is DAMVIQNPRYQVTQFGKPVTLSCSQTLNHNVMYWYQQKSSQAPKLLFHYYDKDFNNEADTPDNFQSRRPNTSFCFLDIRSPGLGDTAMYLCATSPGRGQTYEQYFGPGTRLTVT.

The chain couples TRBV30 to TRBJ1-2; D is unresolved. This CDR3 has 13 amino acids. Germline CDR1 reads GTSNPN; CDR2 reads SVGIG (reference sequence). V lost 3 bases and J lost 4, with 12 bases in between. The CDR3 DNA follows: TGTGCCTGGAGACGGTGGGGAGCCTATGGCTACACCTTC. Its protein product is CAWRRWGAYGYTF.

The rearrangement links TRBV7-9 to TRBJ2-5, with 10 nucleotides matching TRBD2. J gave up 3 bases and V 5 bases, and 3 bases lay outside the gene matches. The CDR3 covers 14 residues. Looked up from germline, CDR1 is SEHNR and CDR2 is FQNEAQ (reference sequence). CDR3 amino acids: CASSVGTSEETQYF. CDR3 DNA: TGTGCCAGCAGCGTCGGGACTAGCGAAGAGACCCAGTACTTC.

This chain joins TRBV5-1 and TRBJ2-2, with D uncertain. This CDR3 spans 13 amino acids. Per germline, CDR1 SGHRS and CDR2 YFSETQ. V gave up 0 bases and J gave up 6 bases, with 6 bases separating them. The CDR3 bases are TGCGCCAGCAGCTTGGTATCCTCCGGGGAGCTGTTTTTT. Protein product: CASSLVSSGELFF.

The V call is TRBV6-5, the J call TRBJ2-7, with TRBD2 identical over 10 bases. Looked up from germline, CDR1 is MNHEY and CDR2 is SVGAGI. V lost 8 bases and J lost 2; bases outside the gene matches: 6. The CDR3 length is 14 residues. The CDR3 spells CASGISGRAYEQYF. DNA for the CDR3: TGTGCCAGCGGAATAAGCGGGAGGGCCTACGAGCAGTACTTC.

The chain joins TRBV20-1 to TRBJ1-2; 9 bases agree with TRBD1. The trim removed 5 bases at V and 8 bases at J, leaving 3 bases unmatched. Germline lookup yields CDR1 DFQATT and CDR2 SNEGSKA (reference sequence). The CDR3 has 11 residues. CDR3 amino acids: CSAEDRGGYTF. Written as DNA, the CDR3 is TGCAGTGCTGAGGACAGGGGAGGCTACACCTTC.

CDR3 nucleotide sequence: TGTGCCAGCATGGGAGTATCCGGGGCCAACGTCCTGACTTTC. This gives the protein CASMGVSGANVLTF. This chain links TRBV28 with TRBJ2-6; the D gene is possibly TRBD2 (5 bases). Per germline, CDR1 MDHEN and CDR2 SYDVKM. The CDR3 has 14 residues. V was shortened by 7 bases and J by 4 bases, with 11 bases between the two germline ends.

The CDR3 is CASRSGREDKKNEKLFF. In DNA, the CDR3 is TGTGCAAGTCGCTCCGGGAGGGAGGACAAAAAAAATGAAAAACTGTTTTTT. This chain uses TRBV12-2 with TRBJ1-4. TRBV12-2 is assigned pseudogene status. The CDR3 length is 17 residues.

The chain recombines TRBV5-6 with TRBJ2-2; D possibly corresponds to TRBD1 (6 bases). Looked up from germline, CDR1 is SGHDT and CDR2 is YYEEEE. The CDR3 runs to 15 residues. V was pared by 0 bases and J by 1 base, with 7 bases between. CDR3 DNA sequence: TGTGCCAGCAGCTTGGGGGGGCGGAACACCGGGGAGCTGTTTTTT. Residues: CASSLGGRNTGELFF.

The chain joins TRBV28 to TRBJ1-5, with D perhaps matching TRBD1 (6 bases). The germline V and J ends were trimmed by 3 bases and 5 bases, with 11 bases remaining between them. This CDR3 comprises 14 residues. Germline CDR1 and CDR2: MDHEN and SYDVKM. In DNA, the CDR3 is TGTGCCAGCAGTTTGGGGACATTTGATCAGCCCCAGCATTTT. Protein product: CASSLGTFDQPQHF.

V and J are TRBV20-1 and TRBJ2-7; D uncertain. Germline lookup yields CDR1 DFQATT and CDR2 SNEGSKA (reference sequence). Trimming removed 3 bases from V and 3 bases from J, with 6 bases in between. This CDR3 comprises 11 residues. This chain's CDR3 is CSASRNYEQYF. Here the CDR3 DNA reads TGCAGTGCTAGTCGTAACTACGAGCAGTACTTC.

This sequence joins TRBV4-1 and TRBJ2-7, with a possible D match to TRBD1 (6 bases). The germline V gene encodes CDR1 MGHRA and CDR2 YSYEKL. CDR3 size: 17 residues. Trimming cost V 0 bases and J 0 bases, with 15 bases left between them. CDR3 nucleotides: TGCGCCAGCAGCCAAGAAACAGGGAGACTCCTCTCCTACGAGCAGTACTTC. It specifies CASSQETGRLLSYEQYF.

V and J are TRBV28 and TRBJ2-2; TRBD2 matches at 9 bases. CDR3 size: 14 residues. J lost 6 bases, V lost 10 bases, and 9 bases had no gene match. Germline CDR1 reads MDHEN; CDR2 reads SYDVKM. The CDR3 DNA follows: TGTGCCATCCAAGCGGGAGGTTTCGCCGGGGAGCTGTTTTTT. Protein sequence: CAIQAGGFAGELFF.

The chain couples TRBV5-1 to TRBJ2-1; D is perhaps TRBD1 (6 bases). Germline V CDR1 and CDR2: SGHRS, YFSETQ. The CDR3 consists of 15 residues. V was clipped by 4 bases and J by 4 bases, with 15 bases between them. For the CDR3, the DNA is TGCGCCAGCAGCATCGGGACGCAGGGGTACAATGAGCAGTTCTTC. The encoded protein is CASSIGTQGYNEQFF.

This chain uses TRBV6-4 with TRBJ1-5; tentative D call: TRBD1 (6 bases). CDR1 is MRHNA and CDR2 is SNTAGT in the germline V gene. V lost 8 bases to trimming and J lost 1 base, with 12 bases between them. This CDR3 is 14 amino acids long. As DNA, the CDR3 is TGTGCCAGCGCCATCAGGGGCAGCAATCAGCCCCAGCATTTT. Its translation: CASAIRGSNQPQHF.

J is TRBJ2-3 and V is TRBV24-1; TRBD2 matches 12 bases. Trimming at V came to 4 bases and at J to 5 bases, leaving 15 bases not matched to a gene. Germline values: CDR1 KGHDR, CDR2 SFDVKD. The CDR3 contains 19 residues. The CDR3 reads CATSDPLTSGRSGEDTQYF. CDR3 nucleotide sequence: TGTGCCACCAGTGACCCCCTTACTAGCGGGAGGTCGGGGGAAGATACGCAGTATTTT.

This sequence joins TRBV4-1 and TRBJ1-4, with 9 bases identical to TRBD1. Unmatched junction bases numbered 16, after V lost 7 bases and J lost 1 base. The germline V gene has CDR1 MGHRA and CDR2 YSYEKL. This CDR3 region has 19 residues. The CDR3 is CASNSMGQGSRVTNEKLFF. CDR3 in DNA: TGCGCCAGCAACTCAATGGGACAGGGATCGAGGGTAACTAATGAAAAACTGTTTTTT.

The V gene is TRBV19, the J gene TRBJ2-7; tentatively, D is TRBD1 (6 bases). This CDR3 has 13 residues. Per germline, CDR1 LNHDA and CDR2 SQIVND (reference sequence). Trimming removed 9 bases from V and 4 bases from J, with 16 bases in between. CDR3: CASLGQPNYEQYF. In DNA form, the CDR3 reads TGTGCCAGCCTCGGACAGCCTAATTACGAGCAGTACTTC.

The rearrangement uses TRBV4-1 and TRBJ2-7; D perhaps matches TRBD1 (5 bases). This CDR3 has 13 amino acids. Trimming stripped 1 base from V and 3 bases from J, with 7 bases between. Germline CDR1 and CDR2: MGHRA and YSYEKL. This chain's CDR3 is CASSQGRDYEQYF. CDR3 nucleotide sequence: TGCGCCAGCAGCCAAGGCAGGGACTACGAGCAGTACTTC.

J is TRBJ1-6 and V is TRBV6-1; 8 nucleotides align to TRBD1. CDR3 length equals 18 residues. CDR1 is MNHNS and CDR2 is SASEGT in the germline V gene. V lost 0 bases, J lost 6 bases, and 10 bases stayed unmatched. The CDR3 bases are TGTGCCAGCAGTGAAGCGCGTTTGGACAGGGCTCCTAATTCACCCCTCCACTTT. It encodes CASSEARLDRAPNSPLHF.